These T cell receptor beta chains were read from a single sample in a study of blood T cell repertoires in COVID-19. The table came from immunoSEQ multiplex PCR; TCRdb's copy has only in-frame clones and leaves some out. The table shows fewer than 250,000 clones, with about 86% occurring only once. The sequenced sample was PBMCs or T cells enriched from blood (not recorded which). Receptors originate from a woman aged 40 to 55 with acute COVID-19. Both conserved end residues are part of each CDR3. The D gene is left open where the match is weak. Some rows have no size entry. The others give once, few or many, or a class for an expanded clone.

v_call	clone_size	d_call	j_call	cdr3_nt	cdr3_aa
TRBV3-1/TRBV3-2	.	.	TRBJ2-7	TGTGCCAGCAGCCATGAAGTGGGGGCGACCTACGAGCAGTACTTC	CASSHEVGATYEQYF
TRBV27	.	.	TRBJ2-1	TGTGCCAGCAGTTTATGGGGCCAGAGCAATGAGCAGTTCTTC	CASSLWGQSNEQFF
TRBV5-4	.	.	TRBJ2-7	TGTGCCAGCAGTTTCGACAGGTCGGTGGGGGAGCAGTACTTC	CASSFDRSVGEQYF
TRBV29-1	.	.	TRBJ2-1	TGCAGCGTTGGTGGGAGCGCTCTCTACAATGAGCAGTTCTTC	CSVGGSALYNEQFF
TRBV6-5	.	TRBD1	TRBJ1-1	TGTGCCAGCAGGACTGGACAGGGTAGGCCCACTGAAGCTTTCTTT	CASRTGQGRPTEAFF
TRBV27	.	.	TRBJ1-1	TGTGCCAGCAAGGGACAATTGAACACTGAAGCTTTCTTT	CASKGQLNTEAFF
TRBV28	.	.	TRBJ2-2	TGTGCCAGCAGCTTAGCGCCCGCGAACACCGGGGAGCTGTTTTTT	CASSLAPANTGELFF
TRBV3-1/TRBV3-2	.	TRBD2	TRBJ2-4	TGTGCCAGCAGCCCCAAGACTAGCGGGAGGGCCAAAAACATTCAGTACTTC	CASSPKTSGRAKNIQYF
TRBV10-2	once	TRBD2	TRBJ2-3	TGCGCCAGCAGTGAGTCTTTTACTAGCGGGATCGCAGATACGCAGTATTTT	CASSESFTSGIADTQYF
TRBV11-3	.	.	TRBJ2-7	TGTGCCAGCAGCTTAGGAGGGAGTGGGTCCTACGAGCAGTACTTC	CASSLGGSGSYEQYF
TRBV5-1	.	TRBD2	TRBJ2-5	TGCGCCAGCAGCGCGACTAGCGGGAGGGCCCTGGAGACCCAGTACTTC	CASSATSGRALETQYF
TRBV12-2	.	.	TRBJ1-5	TGTGCAAGTCGACTAACAGGGCGGCTGGAGAACAATCAGCCCCAGCATTTT	CASRLTGRLENNQPQHF
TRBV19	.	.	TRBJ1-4	TGTGCCAGTAGCAAGGCGGACAGTACAACTAATGAAAAACTGTTTTTT	CASSKADSTTNEKLFF
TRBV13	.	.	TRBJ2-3	TGTGCCAGCAGCTTAGTTGAGGCCCCCACAGATACGCAGTATTTT	CASSLVEAPTDTQYF
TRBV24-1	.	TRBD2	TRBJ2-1	TGTGCCACCAGTGATTTACGCGGGAGGAGAAATGAGCAGTTCTTC	CATSDLRGRRNEQFF
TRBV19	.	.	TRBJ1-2	TGTGCCAGTAGTGGCTCAGGACAAAGCTACACCTTC	CASSGSGQSYTF
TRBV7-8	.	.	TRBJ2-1	TGTGCCAGCACCTCTTTGTTGGCTAATGAGCAGTTCTTC	CASTSLLANEQFF
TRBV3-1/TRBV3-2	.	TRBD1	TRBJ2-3	TGTGCCAGCAGCCGCGATCCGGGACAGGGGGCTAGGGATACGCAGTATTTT	CASSRDPGQGARDTQYF
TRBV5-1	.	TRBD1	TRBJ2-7	TGCGCCAGCAGCTTGGCCGGACAGGATACTAACGAGCAGTACTTC	CASSLAGQDTNEQYF
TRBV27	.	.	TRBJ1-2	TGTGCCAGCAGTGGAACAGGAGTGGGGGGCTACACCTTC	CASSGTGVGGYTF
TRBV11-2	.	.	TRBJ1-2	TGTGCCAGCAGCTTATTTGGGCGGGCCGGGAGTGGCTACACCTTC	CASSLFGRAGSGYTF
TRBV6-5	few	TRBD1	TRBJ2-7	TGTGCCAGCAGCTCAGGGGGCTGGTACGAGCAGTACTTC	CASSSGGWYEQYF
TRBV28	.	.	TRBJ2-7	TGTGCCAGCAGTTTATCGGGGTTAGCGAGGTACTTC	CASSLSGLARYF
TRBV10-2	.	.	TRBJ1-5	TGCGCCAGCAGCCCACAGGGCCAGAATCAGCCCCAGCATTTT	CASSPQGQNQPQHF
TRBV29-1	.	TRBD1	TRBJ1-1	TGCAGCGCACGACAGGGGCGGAACACTGAAGCTTTCTTT	CSARQGRNTEAFF
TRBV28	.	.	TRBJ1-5	TGTGCCAGTAAAGGGGGTAATAGCAATCAGCCCCAGCATTTT	CASKGGNSNQPQHF
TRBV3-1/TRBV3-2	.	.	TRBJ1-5	TGTGCCAGCAGCCAAGGGAGGGGAAGCCAGCCCCAGCATTTT	CASSQGRGSQPQHF
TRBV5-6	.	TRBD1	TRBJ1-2	TGTGCCAGCAGGACAGGGACCATAGACTACACCTTC	CASRTGTIDYTF
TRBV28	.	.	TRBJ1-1	TGTGCCAGCAGTTCATCGACAGATGAAGCTTTCTTT	CASSSSTDEAFF
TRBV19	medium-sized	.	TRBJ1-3	TGTGCCAGTAGTATAGCTGTCGGGGGGCGCGGTGGAAACACCATATATTTT	CASSIAVGGRGGNTIYF
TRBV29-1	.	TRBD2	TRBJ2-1	TGCAGCGTTGAGGGCGGGAGGGAATACAATGAGCAGTTCTTC	CSVEGGREYNEQFF
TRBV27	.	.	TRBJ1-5	TGTGCCAGCAGTTTTTTAAATCAGCCCCAGCATTTT	CASSFLNQPQHF
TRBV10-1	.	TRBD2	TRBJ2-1	TGCGCCAGCAGTTCCCCCGGACTAGCGGGAGCGGGTGAGCAGTTCTTC	CASSSPGLAGAGEQFF
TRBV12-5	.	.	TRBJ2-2	TGTGCTAGTGGTTTCCTGCAGGGTGCGAACACCGGGGAGCTGTTTTTT	CASGFLQGANTGELFF
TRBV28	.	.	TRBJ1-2	TGTGCCAGCAGAGGAGACCGAGTACTTAACTATGGCTACACCTTC	CASRGDRVLNYGYTF
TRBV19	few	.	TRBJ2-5	TGTGCCAGTAGTCCCGCCGAGGGAGGAGAGACCCAGTACTTC	CASSPAEGGETQYF
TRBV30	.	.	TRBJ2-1	TGTGCCTGGACTAGCCGACGCTCCTACAATGAGCAGTTCTTC	CAWTSRRSYNEQFF
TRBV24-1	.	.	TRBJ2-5	TGTGCCACCAGTGATACCCAGGAGACCCAGTACTTC	CATSDTQETQYF
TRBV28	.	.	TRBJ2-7	TGTGCCAGCAGTTCGACAGGACCCAACGAGCAGTACTTC	CASSSTGPNEQYF
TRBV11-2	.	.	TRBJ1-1	TGTGCCAGCAGCCGCATCCAGGGGAAGGACACTGAAGCTTTCTTT	CASSRIQGKDTEAFF
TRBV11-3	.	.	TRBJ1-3	TGTGCCAGCAGCTTAGGTTCCAGGAAGTCTGGAAACACCATATATTTT	CASSLGSRKSGNTIYF
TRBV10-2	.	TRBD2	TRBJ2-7	TGCGCCAGCAGTTCCGGCGTTGCGGGAGGGAGCTACGAGCAGTACTTC	CASSSGVAGGSYEQYF
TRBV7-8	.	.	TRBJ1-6	TGTGCCAGCAGCTTAGCGCACCCTACGGCGGATTCACCCCTCCACTTT	CASSLAHPTADSPLHF
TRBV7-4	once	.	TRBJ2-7	TGTGCCAGCAGCTTAGCAACAGGGCCGACACTCGAGCAGTACTTC	CASSLATGPTLEQYF
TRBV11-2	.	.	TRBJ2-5	TGTGCCAGCAGCTTAGGATGGGGGGAGCAAGAGACCCAGTACTTC	CASSLGWGEQETQYF
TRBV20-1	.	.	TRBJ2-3	TGCAGTGCTCCACTCCCAGATACGCAGTATTTT	CSAPLPDTQYF
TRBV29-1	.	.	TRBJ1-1	TGCAGCGTTGTCAGGGCGTCGGGCACTGAAGCTTTCTTT	CSVVRASGTEAFF
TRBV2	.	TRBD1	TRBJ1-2	TGTGCCAGCAGTCTCGACAGGGGGCTCGGCTACACCTTC	CASSLDRGLGYTF
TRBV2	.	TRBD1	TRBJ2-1	TGTGCCAGCGGGAGGGACAGGGCCCCGATCTTC	CASGRDRAPIF
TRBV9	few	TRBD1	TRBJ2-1	TGTGCCAGCAGCGTAGCCCCGACAGGGGTTAATAATGAGCAGTTCTTC	CASSVAPTGVNNEQFF
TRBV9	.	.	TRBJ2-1	TGTGCCAGCAGCACACCCGGGGTAGCGGTTAACAATGAGCAGTTCTTC	CASSTPGVAVNNEQFF
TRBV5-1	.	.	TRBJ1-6	TGCGCCAGCAGCCAACAGGGTTTCTCCTATAATTCACCCCTCCACTTT	CASSQQGFSYNSPLHF